A single sample is the source of the 24 T cell receptor beta chains below, sequenced in a study of T cells in Graves' hyperthyroidism and ophthalmopathy. RNA transcripts were the template for amplifying TCR beta CDR3 regions. The TCR CDR3 was amplified in a first-round RT-PCR using the HTBI primer set. TCRdb itself ran the multiplex PCR reads through MiXCR, one entry per CDR3 protein. The sample contains about 250,000 distinct CDR3 sequences, around 25% of which appear only once. Specimen: blood. The receptors were gathered from a woman between 40 and 50 years old with Graves' ophthalmopathy.

The V gene is TRBV15, the J gene TRBJ2-5; TRBD2 aligns across 12 bases. The CDR3 is 17 residues long. Germline V gene lookup returns CDR1 LNHNV and CDR2 YYDKDF (reference sequence). Losses at the gene ends were 0 bases for V and 4 bases for J; bases not matched to a gene: 6. In nucleotides, the CDR3 is TGTGCCACCAGCAGAGAATCGGCTAGCGGGAGGGTAGAGACCCAGTACTTC. Encoded protein: CATSRESASGRVETQYF.

The table lists this clonotype with many counts. The chain recombines TRBV6-1 with TRBJ1-1; D perhaps matches TRBD1 (5 bases). V was pared by 4 bases and J by 6 bases, with 12 bases between. CDR3 length: 13 amino acids. Germline CDR1 is MNHNS and CDR2 is SASEGT. CDR3 amino acids: CASSGRQSAEAFF. The CDR3 DNA follows: TGTGCCAGCAGTGGTCGACAGAGCGCTGAAGCTTTCTTT.

In its sample, this clonotype was seen many times. The chain has TRBV6-5 and TRBJ2-2; 7 bases line up with TRBD1. Germline loops: CDR1 MNHEY, CDR2 SVGAGI. Trimming took 2 bases from V and 1 from J; bases not matched to a gene: 1. The CDR3 has 15 residues. The CDR3 coding sequence is TGTGCCAGCAGTTACGGGGACAGGAACACCGGGGAGCTGTTTTTT. Amino acid sequence: CASSYGDRNTGELFF.

The V call is TRBV6-2 or TRBV6-3, the J call TRBJ1-1; D remains unclear. V was cut by 6 bases and J by 3 bases, with 14 bases left in between. Germline-derived CDR1 and CDR2 are MNHEY and SVGEGT. The CDR3 covers 14 residues. In DNA, the CDR3 is TGTGCCAGCAGAACCAACTCTGGGGACACTGAAGCTTTCTTT. Protein sequence: CASRTNSGDTEAFF.

In this sample, this clonotype turned up many times. The chain links TRBV18 to TRBJ2-7; possible D gene TRBD1, 6 bases. The ends were cut back, 1 base at V and 6 bases at J, with 10 bases in the middle. Germline CDR1 is KGHSH and CDR2 is LQKENI. The CDR3 has 13 amino acids. The CDR3 bases are TGTGCCAGCTCACCACAGCCACAGGGCGAGCAGTACTTC. This gives the protein CASSPQPQGEQYF.

This chain links TRBV9 with TRBJ1-2; D is unclear. With 5 bases removed from V and 0 bases from J, the gap between germline ends came to 14 bases. The CDR3 has 15 amino acids. Germline CDR1 and CDR2: SGDLS and YYNGEE. The CDR3 is CASSRHSDANYGYTF. The CDR3 region has the DNA TGTGCCAGCAGTCGCCACAGCGACGCTAACTATGGCTACACCTTC.

The chain is built from TRBV27 and TRBJ2-7; 13 bases line up with TRBD2. The CDR3 consists of 17 residues. In germline, CDR1 is MNHEY, CDR2 SMNVEV (reference sequence). Trimming took 5 bases from V and 4 from J; bases not matched to a gene: 11. CDR3 sequence: CASSPSPGLAGDYEQYF. CDR3 DNA: TGTGCCAGCAGTCCCTCCCCCGGACTAGCGGGAGATTACGAGCAGTACTTC.

This clonotype has a count of ten or more. J is TRBJ1-6 and V is TRBV5-1, with no clear D. The germline V gene encodes CDR1 SGHRS and CDR2 YFSETQ. CDR3 size: 14 residues. Trimming took off 4 bases at V and 5 bases at J, with 10 bases between the two ends. This CDR3 is CASSTWTDNSPLHF. CDR3 sequence (DNA): TGCGCCAGCAGCACCTGGACGGATAATTCACCCCTCCACTTT.

The genes are TRBV12-3 or TRBV12-4 and TRBJ1-5, with TRBD1 matching over 9 bases. The CDR3 spans 14 residues. V lost 3 bases and J lost 6; bases outside the gene matches: 3. CDR3 in amino acids: CASSLGTGPQPQHF. The CDR3, as DNA: TGTGCCAGCAGTTTGGGGACAGGGCCTCAGCCCCAGCATTTT.

This clonotype was detected once. V gene TRBV20-1 combines with J gene TRBJ2-7; 7 bases agree with TRBD2. J was trimmed by 0 bases and V by 0 bases; bases with no gene match: 5. There are 15 residues in the CDR3. CDR1 DFQATT and CDR2 SNEGSKA come from the germline V gene (reference sequence). The CDR3 sequence: CSARDLSGDSYEQYF. CDR3 nucleotide sequence: TGCAGTGCTAGAGATCTAAGCGGGGACTCCTACGAGCAGTACTTC.

This rearrangement joins TRBV20-1 to TRBJ2-5; D might be TRBD2 (6 bases). This CDR3 region has 13 residues. Deletions cut 5 bases from V and 6 bases from J, with 16 bases between. Germline V gene lookup returns CDR1 DFQATT and CDR2 SNEGSKA (reference sequence). The CDR3 sequence is CSAFRRVTQTQYF. CDR3 sequence (DNA): TGCAGTGCTTTCAGGAGGGTCACGCAGACCCAGTACTTC.

The V gene is TRBV28, the J gene TRBJ2-7, with 9 positions matching TRBD1. The CDR3 has 14 amino acids. Trimming cost V 3 bases and J 3 bases; bases outside gene matches: 3. Germline V CDR1 and CDR2: MDHEN, SYDVKM. The chain's CDR3 is CASSFTGGFYEQYF. The CDR3 nucleotides read TGTGCCAGCAGTTTCACAGGGGGCTTCTACGAGCAGTACTTC.

This clonotype was picked up many times. The rearrangement joins TRBV25-1 to TRBJ1-5, with a tentative D call TRBD1 (5 bases). CDR1 and CDR2 (germline): MGHDK, SYGVNS. The CDR3 is 13 residues long. The V end lost 2 bases, the J end lost 5 bases, and 7 bases lay between the germline ends. The CDR3 protein is CASSEGDHQPQHF. CDR3 coding DNA: TGTGCCAGCAGTGAAGGGGACCATCAGCCCCAGCATTTT.

There are many counts of this clonotype. V usage is TRBV19 and J usage is TRBJ1-5; D gene ambiguous. Germline values: CDR1 LNHDA, CDR2 SQIVND (reference sequence). Trimming cost V 7 bases and J 0 bases, with 25 bases left between them. This CDR3 has 19 residues. CDR3 amino acids: CASTKSGASRFYSNQPQHF. Here the CDR3 DNA reads TGTGCCAGTACTAAATCGGGAGCAAGTCGTTTTTATAGCAATCAGCCCCAGCATTTT.

This clonotype was seen ten or more times. This chain connects TRBV6-2 or TRBV6-3 to TRBJ1-5, with D unresolved. Germline values: CDR1 MNHEY, CDR2 SVGEGT. The CDR3 runs 16 residues. V lost 5 bases and J 0 bases, leaving 14 bases between the germline ends. CDR3 loop: CASSARSEDSNQPQHF. DNA for the CDR3: TGTGCCAGCAGTGCCCGGAGTGAAGATAGCAATCAGCCCCAGCATTTT.

This clonotype came up many times. This chain connects TRBV19 to TRBJ2-4; the D gene is possibly TRBD2 (5 bases). The CDR3 has 15 residues. Trimming cost V 3 bases and J 6 bases, with 15 bases left between them. CDR1 is LNHDA and CDR2 is SQIVND in the germline V gene (reference sequence). The CDR3 here is CASSMGFEGGNIQYF. In nucleotides, the CDR3 is TGTGCCAGTAGTATGGGTTTTGAGGGTGGAAACATTCAGTACTTC.

This clonotype was seen many times. The genes are TRBV6-5 and TRBJ2-7; TRBD2 matches at 8 bases. This CDR3 region has 14 residues. Germline V gene sequence: CDR1 MNHEY, CDR2 SVGAGI. Losses at the gene ends were 7 bases for V and 3 bases for J; bases not matched to a gene: 8. The CDR3 reads CASTPPGGGYEQYF. The CDR3 nucleotides read TGTGCCAGCACCCCCCCCGGGGGGGGCTACGAGCAGTACTTC.

J is TRBJ2-4 and V is TRBV7-9; 10 positions agree with TRBD2. CDR1 is SEHNR, CDR2 FQNEAQ, per germline (reference sequence). V trimming: 7 bases; J trimming: 1 base; junction bases outside the gene matches: 7. The length of the CDR3 is 16 residues. The CDR3 DNA is TGTGCCAGCACACCTAGCGGGAGCAATGCCAAAAACATTCAGTACTTC. This gives the protein CASTPSGSNAKNIQYF.

In its sample, this clonotype was seen many times. This chain joins TRBV9 and TRBJ1-1, with TRBD1 matching over 10 bases. CDR1 SGDLS and CDR2 YYNGEE come from the germline V gene. V was clipped by 3 bases and J by 3 bases; unmatched bases: 8. This CDR3 has 16 residues. The CDR3: CASSGTGTGDDTEAFF. CDR3 sequence (DNA): TGTGCCAGCAGCGGGACCGGGACAGGGGACGACACTGAAGCTTTCTTT.

The gene calls are TRBV12-3 or TRBV12-4 and TRBJ2-7; 12 bases are shared with TRBD2. With 3 bases clipped from V and 2 bases from J, the junction kept 8 bases outside the gene matches. This CDR3 comprises 17 residues. The CDR3 DNA follows: TGTGCCAGCAGTTTCTCCAGGACTAGCGGGACAGCCTACGAGCAGTACTTC. Translation gives CASSFSRTSGTAYEQYF.

This clonotype was seen repeatedly, ten times or more. The chain has TRBV7-2 and TRBJ2-7, with D uncertain. The V end was cut by 2 bases, the J end by 4 bases, with 6 bases between. The CDR3 consists of 12 residues. Germline V gene lookup returns CDR1 SGHTA and CDR2 FQGNSA. For the CDR3, the DNA is TGTGCCAGCAGCTTAAGGCAGTACGAGCAGTACTTC. Translated: CASSLRQYEQYF.

The sample holds many counts of this clonotype. This chain connects TRBV24-1 to TRBJ1-2, with D tentatively TRBD1 (5 bases). The CDR3 spans 15 residues. CDR1 and CDR2 from the germline V gene are KGHDR and SFDVKD. V lost 3 bases to trimming and J lost 0 bases, with 10 bases between them. CDR3 coding DNA: TGTGCCACCAGTGATCGGGACCCTACTAACTATGGCTACACCTTC. Protein product: CATSDRDPTNYGYTF.

This clonotype was observed at least ten times. This sequence joins TRBV19 and TRBJ1-5, with 7 bases aligning to TRBD1. CDR1 LNHDA and CDR2 SQIVND come from the germline V gene (reference sequence). J gave up 4 bases and V 3 bases, and 9 bases lay outside the gene matches. The CDR3 covers 16 residues. The chain's CDR3 is CASSIRGQGVNQPQHF. CDR3 sequence (DNA): TGTGCCAGTAGTATTCGAGGGCAGGGGGTAAATCAGCCCCAGCATTTT.

The chain links TRBV27 to TRBJ2-7; 7 bases are a match to TRBD2. The V gene's germline CDR1 is MNHEY and CDR2 SMNVEV (reference sequence). There are 15 residues in the CDR3. V lost 2 bases to trimming and J lost 0 bases; unmatched junction nucleotides: 4. The CDR3, as DNA: TGTGCCAGCAGTTTAGCAGGGAGGGGCTCCTACGAGCAGTACTTC. Translation: CASSLAGRGSYEQYF.